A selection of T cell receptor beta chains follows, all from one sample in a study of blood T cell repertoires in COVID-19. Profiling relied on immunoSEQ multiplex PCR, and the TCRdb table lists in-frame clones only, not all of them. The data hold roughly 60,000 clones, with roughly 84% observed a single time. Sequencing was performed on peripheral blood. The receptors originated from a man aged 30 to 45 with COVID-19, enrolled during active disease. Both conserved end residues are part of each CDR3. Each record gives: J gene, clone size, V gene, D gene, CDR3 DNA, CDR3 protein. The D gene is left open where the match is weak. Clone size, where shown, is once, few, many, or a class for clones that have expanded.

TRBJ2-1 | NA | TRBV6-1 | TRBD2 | TGTGCCAGCAGTGAATGGGCTAGCGGTAATGAGCAGTTCTTC | CASSEWASGNEQFF
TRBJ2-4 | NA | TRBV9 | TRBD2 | TGTGCCAGCAGCGTCACCGAGGGTAGCGGGTATGCCTCCGCCAAAAACATTCAGTACTTC | CASSVTEGSGYASAKNIQYF
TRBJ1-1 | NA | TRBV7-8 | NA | TGTGCCAGCAGCTTAGCCGAGGAGGGTAACACTGAAGCTTTCTTT | CASSLAEEGNTEAFF
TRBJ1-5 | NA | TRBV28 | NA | TGTGCCAGCAGTTTACGACAGACGAATCCCGGTCAGCCCCAGCATTTT | CASSLRQTNPGQPQHF
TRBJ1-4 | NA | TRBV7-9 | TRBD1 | TGTGCCAGCAGCTTAGAACTCCAGGGGGCGAGGGGAAAACTGTTTTTT | CASSLELQGARGKLFF
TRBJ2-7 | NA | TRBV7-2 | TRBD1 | TGTGCCAGCAGCTCCCTTATACCGGGACAGGGGACCTACGAGCAGTACTTC | CASSSLIPGQGTYEQYF
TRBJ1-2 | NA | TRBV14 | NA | TGTGCCAGCAGCCAAGGTACAGGGAAGGGTGGCTACACCTTC | CASSQGTGKGGYTF
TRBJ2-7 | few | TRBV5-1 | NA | TGCGCCAGCAGCTTGGGAGACCCCGAGGGTCAGCAGTACTTC | CASSLGDPEGQQYF
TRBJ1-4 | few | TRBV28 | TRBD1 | TGTGCCAGCAGTGGCGGGACAGGGGTTGAAAAACTGTTTTTT | CASSGGTGVEKLFF
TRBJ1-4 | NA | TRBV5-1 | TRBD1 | TGCGCCAGCAGCTCGGGACAGGCAAAAGAAAAACTGTTTTTT | CASSSGQAKEKLFF
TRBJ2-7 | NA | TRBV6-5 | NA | TGTGCCAGCAGGTTCCGGGACACCGGCTCCTACGAGCAGTACTTC | CASRFRDTGSYEQYF
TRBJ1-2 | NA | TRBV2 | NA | TGTGCCAGCAGTGAATCAGGGGCCTATGGCTACACCTTC | CASSESGAYGYTF
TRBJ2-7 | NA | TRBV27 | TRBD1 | TGTGCCAGCAGTTTCCGCCGGGACAGGGTAGAGCAGTACTTC | CASSFRRDRVEQYF
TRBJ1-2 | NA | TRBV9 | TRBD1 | TGTGCCAGCAGCCAGGAGGGGGCCCTCCTCTATGGCTACACCTTC | CASSQEGALLYGYTF
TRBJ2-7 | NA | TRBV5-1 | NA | TGCGCCAGCAGCTTGTTTCGGGGAATGGACGAGCAGTACTTC | CASSLFRGMDEQYF
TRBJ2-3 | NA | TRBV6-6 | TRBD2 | TGTGCCAGCAGTTACGGGGTAGCGGGAGGTTCAGATACGCAGTATTTT | CASSYGVAGGSDTQYF
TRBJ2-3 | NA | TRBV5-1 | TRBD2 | TGCGCCAGCAGCTTGGGGGCCACTAGCGGCACAGATACGCAGTATTTT | CASSLGATSGTDTQYF
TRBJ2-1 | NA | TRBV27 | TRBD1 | TGTGCCAGCAGGGGGCGAGGACAGGGGAACAATGAGCAGTTCTTC | CASRGRGQGNNEQFF
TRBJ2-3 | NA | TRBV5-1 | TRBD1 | TGCGCCAGCAGCTCTGGACAGGGGGCAGATACGCAGTATTTT | CASSSGQGADTQYF
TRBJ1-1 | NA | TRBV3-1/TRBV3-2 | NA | TGTGCCAGCAGTTTGCTAGCGAACACTGAAGCTTTCTTT | CASSLLANTEAFF